This T cell receptor (beta chain) was documented in a study of cytomegalovirus exposure and HLA in healthy donors. Study-wide points: A later analysis reportedly found fewer N-insertions in an Asian-associated ancestry cluster than the roughly 670-donor mean.

60 Vbeta and 13 Jbeta primers were used in PCR. TCRdb keeps only in-frame clones here, not all; method: immunoSEQ multiplex PCR. This table has 35,000 to 55,000 clones, around three quarters appearing once. This CDR3 contains 14 residues. Germline V gives CDR1 SGHTA, CDR2 FQGNSA. With 0 bases removed from V and 0 bases from J, the gap between germline ends came to 6 bases. Regarding this clone: Its target is unknown.

Sequences were obtained from PBMCs. The receptor was isolated from a man between 25 and 39 years old in good health and CMV-seronegative. The J gene is TRBJ2-7, the V gene TRBV7-2; no definite D call. In DNA form, the CDR3 reads TGTGCCAGCAGCTTAGCCCCAGACTCCTACGAGCAGTACTTC. This sequence encodes CASSLAPDSYEQYF.